The TCR beta chain described here comes from a study of T cell responses to AZD1222 COVID-19 vaccine. Method: immunoSEQ multiplex PCR; TCRdb's copy keeps in-frame clones and lacks some. The sample includes 150,000 to 200,000 clones, over 90% of them seen just once. The study's findings and limits: Two doses of AZD1222 preceded a rise in Spike-specific TCR breadth and depth. Seropositive at baseline were only six or seven AZD1222 recipients. CD4 TCRs covered the whole spike, strongest at regions 160-218 and 743-854. The study sampled repertoires only after the peak T cell response.

V was clipped by 3 bases and J by 0 bases, with 12 bases between them. The CDR3 runs to 16 residues. Germline CDR1 is LNHDA and CDR2 is SQIVND (reference sequence). With regard to this clone: The target antigen is unknown.

The chain recombines TRBV19 with TRBJ1-5; D call uncertain. This specimen was peripheral blood, taken 28 days after the second AZD1222 dose. This TCR was recovered from an adult who received the AZD1222 COVID-19 vaccine. Here the CDR3 DNA reads TGTGCCAGTAGTATCTTCAGGACTTATAGCAATCAGCCCCAGCATTTT. Translated, it gives CASSIFRTYSNQPQHF.